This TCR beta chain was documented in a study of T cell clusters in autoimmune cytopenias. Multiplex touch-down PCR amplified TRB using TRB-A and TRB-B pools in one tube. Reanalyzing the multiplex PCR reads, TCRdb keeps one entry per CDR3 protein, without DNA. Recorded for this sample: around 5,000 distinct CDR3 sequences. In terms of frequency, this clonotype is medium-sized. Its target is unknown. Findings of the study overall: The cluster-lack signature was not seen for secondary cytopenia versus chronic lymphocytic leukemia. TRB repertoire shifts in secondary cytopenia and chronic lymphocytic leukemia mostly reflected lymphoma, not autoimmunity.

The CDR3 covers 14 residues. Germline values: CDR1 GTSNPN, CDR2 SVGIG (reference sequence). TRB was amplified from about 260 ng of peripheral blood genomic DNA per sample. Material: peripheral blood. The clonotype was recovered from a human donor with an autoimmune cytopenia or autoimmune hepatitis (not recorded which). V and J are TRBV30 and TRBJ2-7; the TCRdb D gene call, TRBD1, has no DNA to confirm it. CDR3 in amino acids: CAWRDRVTSYEQYF.